A selection of T cell receptor beta chains follows, all from one sample in a study of T cells in Graves' hyperthyroidism and ophthalmopathy. MiXCR, applied by TCRdb to the multiplex PCR reads, yields one record per CDR3 protein. The sample consists of hundreds of thousands of distinct CDR3 sequences, 35% to 45% of them appearing once. Material for sequencing was blood. These receptor sequences come from a young man with Graves' hyperthyroidism. The CDR3 runs from the conserved cysteine through the conserved F or W. A D gene is named only where the DNA matches it firmly. The size field is filled for only some rows; it gives once, few, many or a size class.

D	V	size	J	DNA	CDR3
TRBD1	TRBV10-3	many	TRBJ2-7	TGTGCCATCAGTGAGGGGACAGGCGGTCCCTACGAGCAGTACTTC	CAISEGTGGPYEQYF
TRBD1	TRBV7-8	NA	TRBJ1-1	TGCGCCAGCAGCCAACTGACAGGGAGGTACACTGAAGCTTTCTTT	CASSQLTGRYTEAFF
NA	TRBV2	many	TRBJ1-5	TGTGCCAGCAGTGAAGCGCTTGGTCAGCCCCAGCATTTT	CASSEALGQPQHF
TRBD1	TRBV7-3	NA	TRBJ1-2	TGTGCCAGCAGCCCGGGACAGCCTGCCTATGGCTACACCTTC	CASSPGQPAYGYTF
NA	TRBV12-3/TRBV12-4	few	TRBJ1-6	TGTGCCAGCAGTTTTGCAGGGAGCGATTCACCCCTCCACTTT	CASSFAGSDSPLHF
NA	TRBV28	many	TRBJ2-7	TGTGCCAGCAGTTTACCCGGGTTATACGAGCAGTACTTC	CASSLPGLYEQYF
NA	TRBV7-6	NA	TRBJ2-2	TGTGCCAGCAGCCCGCGACAGGTACGGGCCGGGGAGCTGTTTTTT	CASSPRQVRAGELFF
NA	TRBV19	many	TRBJ1-5	TGTGCCAGTAGTATGGAGGGACCGTTGCTCAATCAGCCCCAGCATTTT	CASSMEGPLLNQPQHF
TRBD2	TRBV20-1	NA	TRBJ2-7	TGCAGTGCTTCGGGACTAGTGTACGAGCAGTACTTC	CSASGLVYEQYF
NA	TRBV19	many	TRBJ1-5	TGTGCCAGTAGTACATCATCTAGCAATCAGCCCCAGCATTTT	CASSTSSSNQPQHF
NA	TRBV11-2	NA	TRBJ2-5	TGTGCCAGCAGCTTTCAGGCTGGCGAGACCCAGTACTTC	CASSFQAGETQYF
NA	TRBV5-1	many	TRBJ1-4	TGCGCCAGCAGCTGGACGGGGGCAACTAATGAAAAACTGTTTTTT	CASSWTGATNEKLFF
TRBD1	TRBV5-4	few	TRBJ2-5	TGTGCCAGCAGCTTGACAGGGGGCGTTGAGACCCAGTACTTC	CASSLTGGVETQYF
TRBD2	TRBV7-3	NA	TRBJ2-7	TGCGCCAGCAGCTTCTCCCTAGCGGGAGGAAACTACGAGCAGTACTTC	CASSFSLAGGNYEQYF
NA	TRBV20-1	many	TRBJ2-7	TGCAGTGCTAGAGATAAGGGGGTCGGGGCGTCCTACGAGCAGTACTTC	CSARDKGVGASYEQYF
NA	TRBV7-9	many	TRBJ1-6	TGTGCCAGCAGCCCGATTAATTCACCCCTCCACTTT	CASSPINSPLHF
NA	TRBV20-1	NA	TRBJ1-5	TGCAGTGCTAGTGCGACGAATAGCAATCAGCCCCAGCATTTT	CSASATNSNQPQHF
TRBD1	TRBV5-4	NA	TRBJ1-4	TGTGCCAGCAGCTTGGCCGGGACAGGACTATCTAATGAAAAACTGTTTTTT	CASSLAGTGLSNEKLFF
NA	TRBV10-3	many	TRBJ2-2	TGTGCCATCAGTGGCGAGACTGGCCGGTCCACCGGGGAGCTGTTTTTT	CAISGETGRSTGELFF
NA	TRBV6-1	NA	TRBJ1-4	TGTGCCAGCAGATATGAGGGTAGAACTAATGAAAAACTGTTTTTT	CASRYEGRTNEKLFF
NA	TRBV10-3	many	TRBJ1-5	TGTGCCATCAGTGAGTCGTGGGATCAGCCCCAGCATTTT	CAISESWDQPQHF
NA	TRBV7-2	few	TRBJ2-7	TGTGCCAGCAGCTTAGCAGGGCAGGAATACTACGAGCAGTACTTC	CASSLAGQEYYEQYF
NA	TRBV7-9	many	TRBJ1-2	TGTGCCAGCAGCCAGGACCGGTGGGGCTACACCTTC	CASSQDRWGYTF
TRBD1	TRBV10-3	many	TRBJ1-2	TGTGCCATCGTTGACAGGGAGGGGGGCTACACCTTC	CAIVDREGGYTF
NA	TRBV10-3	many	TRBJ1-1	TGTGCCGCAGCACGAGGGAACACTGAAGCTTTCTTT	CAAARGNTEAFF
NA	TRBV20-1	NA	TRBJ1-2	TGCAGTGCTAAGGTCTTCCGGGGGGCACAGAACGGCTACACCTTC	CSAKVFRGAQNGYTF
NA	TRBV2	NA	TRBJ1-5	TGTGCCAGCAGTGATTTAGGGCGGGAGACCCAGCATTTT	CASSDLGRETQHF
NA	TRBV7-9	NA	TRBJ2-3	TGTGCCAGCAGCTTAGACGGGGTAGCGCGCCCAGATACGCAGTATTTT	CASSLDGVARPDTQYF
NA	TRBV11-2	NA	TRBJ2-5	TGTGCCAGCAGCTTAGATAGCAGCGGCACCCCGGCCCAGTACTTC	CASSLDSSGTPAQYF
NA	TRBV20-1	NA	TRBJ1-1	TGCAGTGCTAGGAGAAGGTCCGCAATGAACACTGAAGCTTTCTTT	CSARRRSAMNTEAFF
NA	TRBV4-1	NA	TRBJ1-3	TGCGCCAGCAGCCCCCAGGGGAGAAACACCATATATTTT	CASSPQGRNTIYF
NA	TRBV20-1	many	TRBJ1-4	TGCAGTGCACCCGACAAGGCGGGCTCCTCCTCTGAAAAACTGTTTTTT	CSAPDKAGSSSEKLFF
NA	TRBV5-1	few	TRBJ1-2	TGCGCCAGCAGCTTGGTTTCGGGGGCGGACGGCTACACCTTC	CASSLVSGADGYTF
NA	TRBV19	many	TRBJ1-1	TGTGCCAGTGACAGATTTCACACTGAAGCTTTCTTT	CASDRFHTEAFF
NA	TRBV6-6	NA	TRBJ1-5	TGTGCCAGCAGTGATAGCCAGCCCCAGCATTTT	CASSDSQPQHF
NA	TRBV7-2	many	TRBJ2-5	TGTGCCAGCACACCGGGAGCGAGGGTAGAGACCCAGTACTTC	CASTPGARVETQYF
TRBD1	TRBV12-3/TRBV12-4	few	TRBJ1-1	TGTGCCAGCAGTGAGGGGGCGAGGGAGACTGAAGCTTTCTTT	CASSEGARETEAFF
NA	TRBV29-1	NA	TRBJ1-1	TGCAGCTATGAGGGGAATCGTGAAGCTTTCTTT	CSYEGNREAFF
NA	TRBV7-3	many	TRBJ2-2	TGTGCCAGCAGCTCTCAGGGGGGCACCGGGGAGCTGTTTTTT	CASSSQGGTGELFF
TRBD1	TRBV2	NA	TRBJ1-2	TGTGCCAGCAGTGTACGGGGACAGGGGACTGCCTATGGCTACACCTTC	CASSVRGQGTAYGYTF
NA	TRBV7-2	NA	TRBJ1-2	TGTGCCAGCAGCCGTGGGGAGCGGGGTGGCTACACCTTC	CASSRGERGGYTF
NA	TRBV5-6	few	TRBJ2-7	TGTGCCAGCAGCTGGGCGCGGGGATACGAGCAGTACTTC	CASSWARGYEQYF
TRBD1	TRBV5-1	many	TRBJ1-6	TGCGCCAGCAGATTGACAGGGGGAAATTCACCCCTCCACTTT	CASRLTGGNSPLHF
TRBD1	TRBV10-3	NA	TRBJ1-2	TGTGCCACCGGGACAGGGTTGTATGGCTACACCTTC	CATGTGLYGYTF
NA	TRBV28	NA	TRBJ2-7	TGTGCCAGCGCACGCCCGAGGACAGTCTACGAGCAGTACTTC	CASARPRTVYEQYF
NA	TRBV6-5	NA	TRBJ1-2	TGTGCCAGCAGTTACTCGACAGGCCAGGGCAAGGACTACACCTTC	CASSYSTGQGKDYTF
TRBD1	TRBV20-1	many	TRBJ1-5	TGCAGTGGGAACAGGGGAAGAGGCAATCAGCCCCAGCATTTT	CSGNRGRGNQPQHF
TRBD1	TRBV9	few	TRBJ2-6	TGTGCCAGCAGCCGGGACAGACGCTCTGGGGCCAACGTCCTGACTTTC	CASSRDRRSGANVLTF
TRBD1	TRBV7-9	NA	TRBJ2-3	TGTGCCAGCGCCCCTGGGACAGGGGATACGCAGTATTTT	CASAPGTGDTQYF
TRBD1	TRBV20-1	many	TRBJ1-2	TGCAGTGGTGACAGGGTTGGAGGCTACACCTTC	CSGDRVGGYTF
NA	TRBV29-1	NA	TRBJ2-1	TGCAGCGCGCTAGGGGGGGAGGGCCTCAATGAGCAGTTCTTC	CSALGGEGLNEQFF
NA	TRBV25-1	many	TRBJ1-1	TGTGCCAGCACCAAGCCGGCAGGGGATCTCACTGAAGCTTTCTTT	CASTKPAGDLTEAFF
NA	TRBV9	few	TRBJ2-5	TGTGCCAGCAGCTCTGGGGCGAAGACCCAGTACTTC	CASSSGAKTQYF
TRBD1	TRBV6-1	NA	TRBJ2-7	TGTGCCAGCAGTGAAGGATCACCGGGACAGGGAATATACGAGCAGTACTTC	CASSEGSPGQGIYEQYF
NA	TRBV9	NA	TRBJ1-6	TGTGCCAGCAGCAGCTCCGCAGACTCCTATAATTCACCCCTCCACTTT	CASSSSADSYNSPLHF
TRBD2	TRBV2	NA	TRBJ2-5	TGTGCCAGCAGTGCCAGCAGCAACAGACTAGCGGGAAAAGAGACCCAGTACTTC	CASSASSNRLAGKETQYF
NA	TRBV29-1	many	TRBJ1-2	TGCAGCGTTGATGGAGGAGACTATGGCTACACCTTC	CSVDGGDYGYTF
NA	TRBV2	many	TRBJ2-5	TGTGCCAGCAGTGGGGAGGAGACCCAGTACTTC	CASSGEETQYF
NA	TRBV6-5	many	TRBJ1-5	TGTGCCAGCAGCGACAGTTACAATCAGCCCCAGCATTTT	CASSDSYNQPQHF